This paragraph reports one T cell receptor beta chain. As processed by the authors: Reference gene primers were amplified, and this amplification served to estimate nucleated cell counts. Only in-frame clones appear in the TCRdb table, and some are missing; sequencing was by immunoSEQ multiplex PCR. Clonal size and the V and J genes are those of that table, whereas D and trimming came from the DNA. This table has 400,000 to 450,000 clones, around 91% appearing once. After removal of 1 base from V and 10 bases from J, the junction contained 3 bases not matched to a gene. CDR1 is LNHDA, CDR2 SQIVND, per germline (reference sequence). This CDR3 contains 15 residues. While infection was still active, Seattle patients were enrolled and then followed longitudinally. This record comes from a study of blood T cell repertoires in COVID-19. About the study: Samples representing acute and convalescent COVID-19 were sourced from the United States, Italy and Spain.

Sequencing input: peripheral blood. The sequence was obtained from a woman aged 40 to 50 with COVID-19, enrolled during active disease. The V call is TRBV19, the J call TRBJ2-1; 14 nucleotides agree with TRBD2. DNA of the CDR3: TGTGCCAGTAGTATAGGACTAGCGGGAGGGGTAGAGCAGTTCTTC. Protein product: CASSIGLAGGVEQFF.